This T cell receptor beta chain was captured by sequencing in a study of T cell changes during pregnancy in multiple sclerosis. CDR1 SNHLY and CDR2 FYNNEI come from the germline V gene. This CDR3 is built from 14 residues. The trim removed 3 bases at V and 5 bases at J, leaving 5 bases unmatched. Sequenced by immunoSEQ multiplex PCR; TCRdb stores in-frame clones only, minus some. Counted here are 50,000 to 60,000 clones, about 89% occurring once; the ten biggest clones make up approximately 1.7%. Sequences were derived from peripheral blood, sampled after pregnancy. The V and J genes are TRBV2 and TRBJ1-2; 8 bases align to TRBD1. This TCR was sampled from a female donor with multiple sclerosis, enrolled in a pregnancy study. CDR3 nucleotides: TGTGCCAGCAGTGATTTGGACAGGGCTTATGGCTACACCTTC. It translates to CASSDLDRAYGYTF.